Below, 21 T cell receptor beta chains from the same sample are listed, as sequenced in a study of T cells in Graves' hyperthyroidism and ophthalmopathy (dated by TCRdb to between 2017 and 2020). The library was made by multiplex PCR. TCRdb records Illumina HiSeq 2000 as the sequencer. The TCR beta CDR3 regions were amplified from the RNA transcripts. For the first round of RT-PCR on the TCR CDR3, the HTBI primer set was used together with the Qiagen OneStep RT-PCR kit. In-frame beta chains were kept once TCRdb had trimmed the public reads at Q25 with fastp and called clones with MiXCR. Each CDR3 protein gets just one entry, which takes the most common genes and DNA from the rows behind it. The sample records about 320,000 distinct CDR3 sequences, roughly 17% of which are singletons. Together, the top ten hold approximately 35% of the sample. The sequenced sample consisted of blood. The origin of the receptors is a man aged 25 to 40 with Graves' hyperthyroidism.

This clonotype appeared a few times. The chain joins TRBV3-1 to TRBJ2-7; 13 nucleotides align to TRBD2. This CDR3 region has 17 residues. Germline V gives CDR1 LGHDT, CDR2 YNNKEL (reference sequence). V lost 2 bases to trimming and J lost 4 bases; unmatched junction nucleotides: 8. DNA for the CDR3: TGTGCCAGCAGCCAAACAACTAGCGGGAGGGCCGGGTACGAGCAGTACTTC. Translated, it gives CASSQTTSGRAGYEQYF.

This sequence joins TRBV5-1 and TRBJ1-3; D is unclear. CDR3 length: 14 amino acids. Trimming took 4 bases from V and 0 from J, leaving 8 bases between them. Germline-derived CDR1 and CDR2 are SGHRS and YFSETQ. CDR3 region: CASSPDTSGNTIYF. Written as DNA, the CDR3 is TGCGCCAGCAGCCCAGACACCTCTGGAAACACCATATATTTT.

There are a few counts of this clonotype. The chain combines TRBV7-9 with TRBJ2-3; 7 bases match TRBD1. There are 14 residues in the CDR3. Per the germline V gene, CDR1 is SEHNR and CDR2 is FQNEAQ (reference sequence). Trimming at V came to 5 bases and at J to 2 bases, leaving 4 bases not matched to a gene. The CDR3 region has the DNA TGTGCCAGCAGCGTGGGACAGCCCACAGATACGCAGTATTTT. Protein: CASSVGQPTDTQYF.

This clonotype was observed many times. This rearrangement joins TRBV2 to TRBJ2-1, with TRBD1 as a possible D gene (5 bases). The germline gives CDR1 SNHLY, CDR2 FYNNEI. The CDR3 length is 15 residues. The V end lost 2 bases, the J end lost 5 bases, and 13 bases lay between the germline ends. The CDR3: CASSEFQGRDNEQFF. CDR3 in DNA: TGTGCCAGCAGTGAATTCCAGGGCCGGGACAATGAGCAGTTCTTC.

This clonotype came up once. CDR3 sequence reads: CASSQYSGNEQFF. The CDR3 coding sequence is TGCGCCAGCAGCCAATATAGTGGCAATGAGCAGTTCTTC. The chain joins TRBV4-1 to TRBJ2-1, with no clear D. CDR1 is MGHRA, CDR2 YSYEKL, per germline. The CDR3 spans 13 residues. V dropped 2 bases and J dropped 6 bases, with 8 bases sitting between them.

This clonotype was counted at least ten times. This chain links TRBV29-1 with TRBJ2-3, with 7 bases aligning to TRBD1. CDR1 SQVTM and CDR2 ANQGSEA come from the germline V gene. The CDR3 has 15 amino acids. V shed 6 bases and J 0 bases; nucleotides not matched to a gene: 9. The CDR3 coding sequence is TGCAGCGTGATCTACAGGGGTCCTAGCACAGATACGCAGTATTTT. Translated: CSVIYRGPSTDTQYF.

This clonotype showed up just a few times. V is TRBV2 and J is TRBJ1-5, with D tentatively TRBD1 (6 bases). CDR1 and CDR2 (germline): SNHLY, FYNNEI. Between the trimmed V and J ends, which lost 5 bases and 4 bases, there was a span of 9 bases. The CDR3 length is 13 residues. The CDR3 bases are TGTGCCAGCAGTTACAGGGAAAATCAGCCCCAGCATTTT. Encoded protein: CASSYRENQPQHF.

This clonotype was seen only a few times. The V gene is TRBV12-3 or TRBV12-4, the J gene TRBJ2-6; 7 bases line up with TRBD1. This CDR3 has 13 amino acids. Trimming took 6 bases from V and 11 from J; bases not matched to a gene: 7. CDR3 region: CASSQTGQDVLTF. The CDR3 DNA follows: TGTGCCAGCAGCCAGACAGGGCAGGACGTCCTGACTTTC.

The chain joins TRBV29-1 to TRBJ1-2, with D possibly TRBD1 on 5 matching bases. This CDR3 has 15 amino acids. CDR1 is SQVTM, CDR2 ANQGSEA, per germline. Trimming took 2 bases from V and 4 from J, leaving 17 bases between them. The CDR3 reads CSVELGEWGIYGYTF. As DNA, the CDR3 is TGCAGCGTTGAACTGGGGGAGTGGGGGATCTATGGCTACACCTTC.

The table lists this clonotype with a few counts. The J gene is TRBJ1-2, the V gene TRBV9, with no clear D. Germline assignment: CDR1 SGDLS and CDR2 YYNGEE. Trimming removed 0 bases at V and 5 bases at J, with 11 bases between. The CDR3 contains 14 residues. The chain's CDR3 is CASSVGIREYGYTF. For the CDR3, the DNA is TGTGCCAGCAGCGTAGGGATTCGGGAGTATGGCTACACCTTC. The full variable domain, completed using reference TRBV9 and TRBJ1-2, is DSGVTQTPKHLITATGQRVTLRCSPRSGDLSVYWYQQSLDQGLQFLIQYYNGEERAKGNILERFSAQQFPDLHSELNLSSLELGDSALYFCASSVGIREYGYTFGSGTRLTVV.

A few counts support this clonotype. The chain couples TRBV11-3 to TRBJ2-1; D unresolved. The V gene lost 5 bases and the J gene lost 0 bases, with 11 bases spanning the gap. The CDR3 runs to 15 residues. Germline assignment: CDR1 SGHNT and CDR2 YENEEA. The CDR3 DNA follows: TGTGCCAGCAGCAAAGTCTCGAGCTCCTACAATGAGCAGTTCTTC. Amino acid sequence: CASSKVSSSYNEQFF.

This clonotype was detected ten times or more. The chain employs TRBV11-2 and TRBJ1-1; D may be TRBD1 (5 bases). The CDR3 is made up of 14 amino acids. CDR1 and CDR2 from the germline V gene are SGHAT and FQNNGV. Trimming stripped 2 bases from V and 4 bases from J, with 11 bases between. The CDR3 nucleotides read TGTGCCAGCAGCTTAAAAGGGGTCGGCACTGAAGCTTTCTTT. Encoded protein: CASSLKGVGTEAFF.

The genes are TRBV27 and TRBJ2-1; no clear D gene. The CDR3 contains 15 residues. Trimming removed 3 bases from V and 8 bases from J, with 17 bases in between. Germline loops: CDR1 MNHEY, CDR2 SMNVEV (reference sequence). The CDR3 sequence is CASSFSSSQPDEQFF. The CDR3 nucleotides read TGTGCCAGCAGTTTTTCGTCTTCCCAACCGGATGAGCAGTTCTTC.

This clonotype was counted ten times or more. The chain couples TRBV11-2 to TRBJ2-2, with D tentatively TRBD1 or TRBD2 (5 bases each). The CDR3 contains 14 residues. Germline CDR1 and CDR2: SGHAT and FQNNGV. The ends were cut back, 6 bases at V and 5 bases at J, with 13 bases in the middle. The DNA for the CDR3 is TGTGCCAGCAGAGGGGACGGACGAACCGGGGAGCTGTTTTTT. As protein: CASRGDGRTGELFF. Variable domain in full (rest from reference TRBV11-2 and TRBJ2-2): EAGVAQSPRYKIIEKRQSVAFWCNPISGHATLYWYQQILGQGPKLLIQFQNNGVVDDSQLPKDRFSAERLKGVDSTLKIQPAKLEDSAVYLCASRGDGRTGELFFGEGSRLTVL.

A word on this clonotype: At one end the junction does not follow the germline gene, possibly because of a read error. The chain uses TRBV9 and TRBJ2-1; unclear D gene. This CDR3 contains 15 residues. Germline V gene lookup returns CDR1 SGDLS and CDR2 YYNGEE. The chain's CDR3 is CASSVAGHSNNEQFF. Written as DNA, the CDR3 is TGTGCCAGCAGCGTAGCCGGCCACTCCAACAATGAGCAGTTCTTC. Full variable domain (missing parts from reference TRBV9 and TRBJ2-1): DSGVTQTPKHLITATGQRVTLRCSPRSGDLSVYWYQQSLDQGLQFLIQYYNGEERAKGNILERFSAQQFPDLHSELNLSSLELGDSALYFCASSVAGHSNNEQFFGPGTRLTVL.

This clonotype was detected ten times or more. The rearrangement uses TRBV20-1 and TRBJ2-7, with 7 bases identical to TRBD2. The germline gives CDR1 DFQATT, CDR2 SNEGSKA (reference sequence). V shed 6 bases and J 4 bases; nucleotides not matched to a gene: 15. This CDR3 comprises 15 residues. CDR3 coding DNA: TGCAGTGCCGAACCCGGGGGAGGGCTGGGTTACGAGCAGTACTTC. Its protein product is CSAEPGGGLGYEQYF.

V usage is TRBV20-1 and J usage is TRBJ2-3, with 10 bases that match TRBD2. The V gene end was trimmed by 3 bases and the J gene end by 2 bases; junction bases not matched to a gene: 5. From germline, CDR1 is DFQATT and CDR2 SNEGSKA (reference sequence). This CDR3 has 15 residues. For the CDR3, the DNA is TGCAGTGCTAGTTCCCTAGCGGGGGTCACAGATACGCAGTATTTT. Translation: CSASSLAGVTDTQYF.

In this sample, this clonotype turned up many times. The genes are TRBV20-1 and TRBJ2-7; 8 nucleotides match TRBD2. Trimming took 6 bases from V and 5 from J; bases not matched to a gene: 9. The length of the CDR3 is 13 residues. Looked up from germline, CDR1 is DFQATT and CDR2 is SNEGSKA (reference sequence). CDR3 loop: CSANRGGLDEQYF. CDR3 nucleotides: TGCAGTGCGAACCGGGGGGGGTTGGACGAGCAGTACTTC.

V usage is TRBV5-1 and J usage is TRBJ2-3, with 7 bases lining up with TRBD1. V lost 5 bases, J lost 0 bases, and 6 bases stayed unmatched. This CDR3 has 15 amino acids. Germline CDR1 and CDR2: SGHRS and YFSETQ. The chain's CDR3 is CASSRGTVSTDTQYF. The CDR3 bases are TGCGCCAGCAGTAGGGGGACAGTGAGCACAGATACGCAGTATTTT.

This clonotype was seen many times. In DNA, the CDR3 is TGTGCCTGGACGGTAGGTGGCACTGAAGCTTTCTTT. Translating it yields CAWTVGGTEAFF. The chain joins TRBV30 to TRBJ1-1; D remains unclear. The germline gives CDR1 GTSNPN, CDR2 SVGIG (reference sequence). CDR3 size: 12 residues. Trimming cost V 4 bases and J 4 bases, with 10 bases left between them.

In its sample, this clonotype was seen a few times. The rearrangement links TRBV28 to TRBJ1-1, with no clear D. Deletions cut 4 bases from V and 8 bases from J, with 11 bases between. The CDR3 runs to 12 residues. The V gene's germline CDR1 is MDHEN and CDR2 SYDVKM. DNA for the CDR3: TGTGCCAGCAGTTCCGGACGCTCCGAAGCTTTCTTT. This gives the protein CASSSGRSEAFF.